The T cell receptor (beta chain) under discussion was sequenced for a study of shared clonotypes between healthy human individuals. General study results and limits: Clonotype sharing levels among donors were expected to vary with sequencing depth. What limited the represented genetic and exposure-history diversity was the small number of donors.

Every unsorted PBMC PCR replicate was loaded with around 0.3 ug DNA, around 30,000 T cell genomes. Repertoires were generated with immunoSEQ multiplex PCR, while TCRdb's copy carries only in-frame clones and drops some. Here the sample spans about 490,000 clones, about 82% being singletons. The CDR3 is 13 amino acids. The V gene's germline CDR1 is MNHNS and CDR2 SASEGT. The J segment lost 11 bases and the V segment lost 2 bases, leaving 6 bases of the junction unmatched. A remark on this clone: What it binds is not known.

The receptor's source is a woman in her thirties or forties in good health. Some clones in this sample may be carry-over from other donors' samples. This chain connects TRBV6-1 to TRBJ2-7, with TRBD1 matching over 10 bases. Material: PBMCs. This CDR3 reads CASSELIGQGEYF. The CDR3 DNA reads as TGTGCCAGCAGTGAACTCATCGGACAGGGGGAGTACTTC.